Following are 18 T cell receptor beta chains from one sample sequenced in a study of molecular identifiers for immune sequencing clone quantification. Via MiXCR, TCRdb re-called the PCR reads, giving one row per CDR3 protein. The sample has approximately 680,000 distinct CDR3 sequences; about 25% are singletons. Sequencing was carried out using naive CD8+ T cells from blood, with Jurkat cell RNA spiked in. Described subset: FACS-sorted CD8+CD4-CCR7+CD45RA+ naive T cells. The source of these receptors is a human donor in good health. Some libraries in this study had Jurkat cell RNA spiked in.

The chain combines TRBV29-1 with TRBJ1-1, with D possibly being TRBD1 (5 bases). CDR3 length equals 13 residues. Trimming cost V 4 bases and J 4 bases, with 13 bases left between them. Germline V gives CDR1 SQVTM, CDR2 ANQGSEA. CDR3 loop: CSVVQGRGTEAFF. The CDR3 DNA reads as TGCAGCGTTGTGCAGGGAAGGGGCACTGAAGCTTTCTTT.

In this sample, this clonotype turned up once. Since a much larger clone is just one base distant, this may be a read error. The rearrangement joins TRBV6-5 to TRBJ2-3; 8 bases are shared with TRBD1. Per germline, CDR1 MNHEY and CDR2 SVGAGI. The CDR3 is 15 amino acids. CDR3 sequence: CAGSYRDRIGDTQYF. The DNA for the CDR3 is TGTGCCGGCAGTTACCGGGACAGGATTGGAGATACGCAGTATTTT.

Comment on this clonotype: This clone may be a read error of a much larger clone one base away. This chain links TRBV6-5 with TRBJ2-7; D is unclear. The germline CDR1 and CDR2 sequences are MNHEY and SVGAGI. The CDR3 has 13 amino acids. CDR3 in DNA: TGTGTCAGCAGGTCGTGGAGCTCCTACGAGCAGTACTTC. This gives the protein CVSRSWSSYEQYF.

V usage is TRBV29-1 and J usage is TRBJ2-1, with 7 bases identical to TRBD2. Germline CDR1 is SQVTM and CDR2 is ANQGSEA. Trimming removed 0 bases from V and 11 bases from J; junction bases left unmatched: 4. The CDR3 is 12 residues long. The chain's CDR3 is CSVEDGGGKQFF. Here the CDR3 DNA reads TGCAGCGTTGAAGATGGGGGGGGAAAGCAGTTCTTC.

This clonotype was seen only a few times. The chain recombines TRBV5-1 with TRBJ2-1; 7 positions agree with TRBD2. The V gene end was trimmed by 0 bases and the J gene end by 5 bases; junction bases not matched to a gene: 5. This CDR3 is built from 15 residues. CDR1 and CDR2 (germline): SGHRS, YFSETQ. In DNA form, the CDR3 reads TGCGCCAGCAGCTTGGCAGCGACTAGCAACAATGAGCAGTTCTTC. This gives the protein CASSLAATSNNEQFF. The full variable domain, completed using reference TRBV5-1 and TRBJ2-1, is KAGVTQTPRYLIKTRGQQVTLSCSPISGHRSVSWYQQTPGQGLQFLFEYFSETQRNKGNFPGRFSGRQFSNSRSEMNVSTLELGDSALYLCASSLAATSNNEQFFGPGTRLTVL.

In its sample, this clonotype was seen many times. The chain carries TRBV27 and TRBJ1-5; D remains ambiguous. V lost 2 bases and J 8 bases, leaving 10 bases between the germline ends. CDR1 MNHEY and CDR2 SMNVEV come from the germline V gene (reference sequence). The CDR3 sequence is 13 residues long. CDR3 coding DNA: TGTGCCAGCAGTTTACTAGGGAAGGAGCCCCAGCATTTT. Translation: CASSLLGKEPQHF.

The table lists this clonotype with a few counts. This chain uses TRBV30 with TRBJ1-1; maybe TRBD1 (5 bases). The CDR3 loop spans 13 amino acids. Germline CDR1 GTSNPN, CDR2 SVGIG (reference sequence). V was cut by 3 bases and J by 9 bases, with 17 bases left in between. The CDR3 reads CAWSGTPLGKAFF. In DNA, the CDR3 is TGTGCCTGGAGCGGGACTCCCCTCGGGAAAGCTTTCTTT. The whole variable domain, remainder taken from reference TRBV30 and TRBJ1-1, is SQTIHQWPATLVQPVGSPLSLECTVEGTSNPNLYWYRQAAGRGLQLLFYSVGIGQISSEVPQNLSASRPQDRQFILSSKKLLLSDSGFYLCAWSGTPLGKAFFGQGTRLTVV.

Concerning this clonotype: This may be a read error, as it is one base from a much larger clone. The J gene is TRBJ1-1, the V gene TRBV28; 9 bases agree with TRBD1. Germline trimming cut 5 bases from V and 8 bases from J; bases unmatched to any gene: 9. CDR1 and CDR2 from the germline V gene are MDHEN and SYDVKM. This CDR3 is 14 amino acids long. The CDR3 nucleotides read TGTGCCAGCAGTCTGACAGGGGGTACTTTCGAAGCTTTCTTT. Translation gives CASSLTGGTFEAFF.

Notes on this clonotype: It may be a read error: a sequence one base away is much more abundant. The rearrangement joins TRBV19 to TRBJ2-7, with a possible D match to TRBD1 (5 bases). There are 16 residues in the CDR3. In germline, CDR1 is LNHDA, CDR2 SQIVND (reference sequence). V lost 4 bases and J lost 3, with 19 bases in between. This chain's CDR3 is CASSKGPAKLFYEQYF. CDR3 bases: TGTGCCAGTAGTAAGGGGCCAGCCAAGTTATTCTACGAGCAGTACTTC.

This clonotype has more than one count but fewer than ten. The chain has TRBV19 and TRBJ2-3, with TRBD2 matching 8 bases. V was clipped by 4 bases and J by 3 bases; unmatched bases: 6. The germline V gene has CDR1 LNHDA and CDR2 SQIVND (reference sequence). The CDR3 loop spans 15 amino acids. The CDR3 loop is CASSTGTRNTDTQYF. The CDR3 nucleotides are TGTGCCAGTAGTACTGGGACTAGGAATACAGATACGCAGTATTTT.

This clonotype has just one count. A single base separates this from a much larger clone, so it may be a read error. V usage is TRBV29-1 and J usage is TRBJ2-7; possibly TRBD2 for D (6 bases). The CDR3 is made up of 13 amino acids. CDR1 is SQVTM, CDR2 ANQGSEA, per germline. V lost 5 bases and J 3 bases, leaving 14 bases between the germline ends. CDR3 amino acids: CSVSWETSYEQYF. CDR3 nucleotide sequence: TGCAGCGTTTCGTGGGAGACTAGCTACGAGCAGTACTTC.

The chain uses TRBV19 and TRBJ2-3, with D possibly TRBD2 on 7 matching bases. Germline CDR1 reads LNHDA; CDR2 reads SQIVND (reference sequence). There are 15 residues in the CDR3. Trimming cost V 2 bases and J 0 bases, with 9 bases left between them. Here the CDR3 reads CASSISGTSTDTQYF. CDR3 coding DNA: TGTGCCAGTAGTATAAGCGGGACAAGCACAGATACGCAGTATTTT.

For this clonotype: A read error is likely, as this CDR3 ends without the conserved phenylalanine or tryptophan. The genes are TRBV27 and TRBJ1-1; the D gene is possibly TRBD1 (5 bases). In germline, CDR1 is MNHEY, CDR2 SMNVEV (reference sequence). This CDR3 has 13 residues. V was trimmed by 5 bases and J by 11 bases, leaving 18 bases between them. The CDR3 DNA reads TGTGCCAGCAGTACCCAGTCTGGGACGAGGGCTTTCCTT. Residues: CASSTQSGTRAFL.

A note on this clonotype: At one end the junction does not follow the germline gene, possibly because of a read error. CDR3 in amino acids: CAPSRGGRDTKRGGYTF. The CDR3 DNA reads TGTGCCCCCAGCAGAGGGGGCCGGGACACGAAAAGGGGGGGCTACACCTTC. The genes are TRBV15 and TRBJ1-2, with 7 bases identical to TRBD1. The CDR3 spans 17 residues. Germline V lookup: CDR1 LNHNV, CDR2 YYDKDF (reference sequence).

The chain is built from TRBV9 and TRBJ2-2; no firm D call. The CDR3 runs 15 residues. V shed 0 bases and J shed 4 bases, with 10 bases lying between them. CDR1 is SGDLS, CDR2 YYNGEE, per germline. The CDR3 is CASSVGDWVTGELFF. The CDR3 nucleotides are TGTGCCAGCAGCGTAGGGGATTGGGTCACCGGGGAGCTGTTTTTT.

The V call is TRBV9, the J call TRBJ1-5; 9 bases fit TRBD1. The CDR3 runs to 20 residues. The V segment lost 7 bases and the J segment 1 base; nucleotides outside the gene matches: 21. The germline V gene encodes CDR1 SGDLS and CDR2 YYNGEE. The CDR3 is CASGPGDGTGRTTSNQPQHF. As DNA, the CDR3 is TGTGCCAGCGGCCCAGGGGATGGGACAGGGAGAACTACGAGCAATCAGCCCCAGCATTTT.

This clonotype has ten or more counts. This CDR3 reads CASSWGQGPDTQYF. The CDR3, as DNA: TGTGCCAGCAGCTGGGGACAAGGGCCAGATACGCAGTATTTT. This chain links TRBV5-6 with TRBJ2-3; D is perhaps TRBD1 (6 bases). Trimming took off 3 bases at V and 4 bases at J, with 12 bases between the two ends. The CDR3 is 14 amino acids. Germline CDR1 and CDR2: SGHDT and YYEEEE. Full variable domain (remainder filled in from reference TRBV5-6 and TRBJ2-3): DAGVTQSPTHLIKTRGQQVTLRCSPKSGHDTVSWYQQALGQGPQFIFQYYEEEERQRGNFPDRFSGHQFPNYSSELNVNALLLGDSALYLCASSWGQGPDTQYFGPGTRLTVL.

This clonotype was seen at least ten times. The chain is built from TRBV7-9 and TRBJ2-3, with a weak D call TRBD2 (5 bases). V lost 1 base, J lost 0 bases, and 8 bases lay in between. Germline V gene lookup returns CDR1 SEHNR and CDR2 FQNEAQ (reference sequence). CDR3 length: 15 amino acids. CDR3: CASSLVRTSTDTQYF. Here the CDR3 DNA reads TGTGCCAGCAGCTTAGTACGGACTAGCACAGATACGCAGTATTTT.